Presented here are 19 T cell receptor beta chains from one specimen sequenced in a study of CD8 T cells in ankylosing spondylitis. Points from the study as a whole: Characteristic, it appeared, of ankylosing spondylitis blood was a TCR beta motif of eight or nine highly homologous variants.

TCRdb processed the 5' RACE reads anew with MiXCR; each CDR3 protein has one entry. The table lists some 840,000 distinct CDR3 sequences, about an eighth of them singletons. These receptors' targets are unknown. The sample comprised blood, either unsorted or a sorted T cell fraction (not recorded which). The receptors here all came from a male donor with ankylosing spondylitis.

This clonotype was seen only a few times. One end of the junction varies from germline; a read error may be responsible. The rearrangement joins TRBV6-1 to TRBJ1-1; weak D call: TRBD1 (5 bases). The CDR3 length is 14 residues. Germline lookup yields CDR1 MNHNS and CDR2 SASEGT. This chain's CDR3 is CASSITGTLASGVF. Written as DNA, the CDR3 is TGTGCCAGCAGTATTACCGGGACCCTTGCCAGCGGGGTCTTT.

This clonotype was counted only a few times. The J gene is TRBJ1-1, the V gene TRBV4-3; 7 nucleotides agree with TRBD1. V dropped 4 bases and J dropped 4; count of bases not matched to a gene: 3. The germline V gene has CDR1 LGHNA and CDR2 YSLEER. CDR3 length: 13 amino acids. CDR3 sequence (DNA): TGCGCCAGCAGCCTTGGACAGGTCACTGAAGCTTTCTTT. Amino acid sequence: CASSLGQVTEAFF.

The chain is built from TRBV20-1 and TRBJ2-7, with a possible D match to TRBD1 (5 bases). The CDR3 loop spans 14 amino acids. V was clipped by 0 bases and J by 6 bases, with 15 bases between them. The germline V gene has CDR1 DFQATT and CDR2 SNEGSKA (reference sequence). CDR3 sequence: CSARDMGRRGEQYF. The CDR3 DNA reads as TGCAGTGCTAGAGATATGGGCAGAAGGGGCGAGCAGTACTTC.

This clonotype was counted at least ten times. The CDR3 DNA reads TGTGCCAGCAGCATGCAGGGTTATGGCTACACCTTC. Translation: CASSMQGYGYTF. The chain has TRBV7-2 and TRBJ1-2; D perhaps matches TRBD1 (5 bases). Germline CDR1 is SGHTA and CDR2 is FQGNSA. Trimming shortened V by 5 bases and J by 5 bases, and 9 bases separated the two germline ends. This CDR3 has 12 residues.

The table lists this clonotype with a few counts. The chain combines TRBV7-8 with TRBJ2-7; D call uncertain. CDR1 and CDR2 (germline): SGHVS, FQNEAQ. The CDR3 extends over 14 amino acids. Trimming took 0 bases from V and 2 from J, leaving 8 bases between them. The CDR3 region has the DNA TGTGCCAGCAGCTTAGCGACGAGGACCTACGAGCAGTACTTC. Amino acids: CASSLATRTYEQYF.

This clonotype was counted only a few times. The chain is built from TRBV28 and TRBJ2-1; 9 positions agree with TRBD1. With V trimmed by 5 bases and J by 15 bases, 11 bases remained unmatched. The CDR3 is 13 amino acids. In germline, CDR1 is MDHEN, CDR2 SYDVKM. The CDR3 nucleotides are TGTGCCAGCAGTATAGACAGGGGGGCTAGCCTGTTCTTC. This codes for CASSIDRGASLFF.

The table lists this clonotype with a few counts. V gene TRBV20-1 combines with J gene TRBJ1-5; 7 nucleotides align to TRBD1. This CDR3 comprises 16 residues. J was trimmed by 6 bases and V by 6 bases; bases with no gene match: 17. CDR1 and CDR2 from the germline V gene are DFQATT and SNEGSKA (reference sequence). The CDR3 sequence is CSARSDNRGRGQPQHF. In DNA, the CDR3 is TGCAGTGCCAGAAGTGACAACAGGGGCAGGGGTCAGCCCCAGCATTTT.

This clonotype appeared many times. This chain connects TRBV14 to TRBJ2-3; 7 bases are a match to TRBD1. Germline trimming cut 6 bases from V and 3 bases from J; bases unmatched to any gene: 6. CDR1 is SGHDN and CDR2 is FVKESK in the germline V gene. The CDR3 sequence is 14 residues long. CDR3 nucleotides: TGTGCCAGCAGTAGAAACAGGGGTACAGATACGCAGTATTTT. Its protein is CASSRNRGTDTQYF. Filled out from reference TRBV14 and TRBJ2-3, the complete variable domain reads EAGVTQFPSHSVIEKGQTVTLRCDPISGHDNLYWYRRVMGKEIKFLLHFVKESKQDESGMPNNRFLAERTGGTYSTLKVQPAELEDSGVYFCASSRNRGTDTQYFGPGTRLTVL.

In this sample, this clonotype turned up a few times. The chain couples TRBV7-2 to TRBJ2-5; no firm D call. CDR3 length: 15 residues. Germline CDR1 reads SGHTA; CDR2 reads FQGNSA. V was trimmed by 2 bases and J by 5 bases, leaving 15 bases between them. CDR3 in DNA: TGTGCCAGCAGCTTAAGCTGGGTCAGATACGAGACCCAGTACTTC. Translation gives CASSLSWVRYETQYF.

V gene TRBV7-9 combines with J gene TRBJ2-1; D may be TRBD1 or TRBD2 (5 bases each). Germline CDR1 is SEHNR and CDR2 is FQNEAQ (reference sequence). The V gene lost 7 bases and the J gene lost 0 bases, with 7 bases spanning the gap. The CDR3 is 13 amino acids. CDR3 in amino acids: CASIGASYNEQFF. CDR3 coding DNA: TGTGCCAGCATCGGGGCCTCCTACAATGAGCAGTTCTTC.

This chain joins TRBV4-2 and TRBJ2-1; 8 nucleotides line up with TRBD1. V shed 4 bases, J shed 5 bases, and the junction held 16 bases outside the gene matches. The CDR3 spans 18 residues. Germline V gives CDR1 LGHNA, CDR2 YNFKEQ. CDR3 protein: CASSRSGGEAQLHNEQFF. In DNA, the CDR3 is TGTGCCAGCAGCCGATCAGGGGGCGAGGCTCAACTTCACAATGAGCAGTTCTTC.

The genes are TRBV5-4 and TRBJ1-1; D is perhaps TRBD1 (6 bases). CDR1 is SGHNT, CDR2 YYREEE, per germline (reference sequence). This CDR3 region has 15 residues. Trimming cost V 4 bases and J 3 bases, with 16 bases left between them. CDR3: CASSPNTGKDTEAFF. CDR3 DNA: TGTGCCAGCAGCCCGAATACAGGGAAGGACACTGAAGCTTTCTTT.

This clonotype was found a few times. The chain has TRBV6-2 or TRBV6-3 and TRBJ2-3; a weak D match, TRBD2 (6 bases). CDR1 is MNHEY, CDR2 SVGEGT, per germline. The CDR3 runs 16 residues. V lost 5 bases and J 0 bases, leaving 15 bases between the germline ends. DNA for the CDR3: TGTGCCAGCAGTCCCCTAGCGCGAACTAGCACAGATACGCAGTATTTT. Encoded protein: CASSPLARTSTDTQYF.

V usage is TRBV20-1 and J usage is TRBJ1-4; D gene ambiguous. This CDR3 is 14 amino acids long. Trimming removed 2 bases from V and 4 bases from J, with 11 bases in between. Germline V gene sequence: CDR1 DFQATT, CDR2 SNEGSKA (reference sequence). The CDR3 sequence is CSARLRNSNEKLFF. The CDR3 DNA follows: TGCAGTGCTAGACTACGGAACAGTAATGAAAAACTGTTTTTT.

This clonotype has a handful of counts. The rearrangement uses TRBV6-4 and TRBJ2-2; 7 positions agree with TRBD2. Germline CDR1 and CDR2: MRHNA and SNTAGT. The trim removed 8 bases at V and 1 base at J, leaving 7 bases unmatched. The CDR3 has 15 residues. The CDR3: CASRAGLLNTGELFF. The CDR3 nucleotides read TGTGCCAGCCGTGCGGGACTACTGAACACCGGGGAGCTGTTTTTT.

This clonotype was counted a few times. The chain uses TRBV6-2 or TRBV6-3 and TRBJ2-4, with D maybe TRBD2 (5 bases). The CDR3 is 13 residues long. Trimming stripped 4 bases from V and 9 bases from J, with 13 bases between. Germline V CDR1 and CDR2: MNHEY, SVGEGT. The DNA for the CDR3 is TGTGCCAGCAGTTTCTACGGGAAGTTCATTCAGTACTTC. This sequence encodes CASSFYGKFIQYF.

This clonotype turned up a few times. The J gene is TRBJ2-2, the V gene TRBV20-1; perhaps TRBD2 as D (6 bases). Germline CDR1 is DFQATT and CDR2 is SNEGSKA (reference sequence). The CDR3 runs to 15 residues. The ends were cut back, 0 bases at V and 6 bases at J, with 14 bases in the middle. CDR3 coding DNA: TGCAGTGCTAGAGATGGGGCTGGGAGGTCCGGGGAGCTGTTTTTT. Translating it yields CSARDGAGRSGELFF.

This clonotype was detected only a few times. The rearrangement links TRBV3-1 to TRBJ2-7; 7 nucleotides line up with TRBD1. J gave up 5 bases and V 2 bases, and 3 bases lay outside the gene matches. Germline-derived CDR1 and CDR2 are LGHDT and YNNKEL (reference sequence). The CDR3 has 13 residues. CDR3 amino acids: CASSQMTGNEQYF. Written as DNA, the CDR3 is TGTGCCAGCAGCCAAATGACAGGGAACGAGCAGTACTTC.

This clonotype was counted a few times. The V and J genes are TRBV12-3 or TRBV12-4 and TRBJ2-1; D call uncertain. The V end was cut by 5 bases, the J end by 3 bases, with 8 bases between. There are 13 residues in the CDR3. CDR3 sequence reads: CASSELSYNEQFF. The CDR3 bases are TGTGCCAGCAGTGAACTGAGCTACAATGAGCAGTTCTTC.